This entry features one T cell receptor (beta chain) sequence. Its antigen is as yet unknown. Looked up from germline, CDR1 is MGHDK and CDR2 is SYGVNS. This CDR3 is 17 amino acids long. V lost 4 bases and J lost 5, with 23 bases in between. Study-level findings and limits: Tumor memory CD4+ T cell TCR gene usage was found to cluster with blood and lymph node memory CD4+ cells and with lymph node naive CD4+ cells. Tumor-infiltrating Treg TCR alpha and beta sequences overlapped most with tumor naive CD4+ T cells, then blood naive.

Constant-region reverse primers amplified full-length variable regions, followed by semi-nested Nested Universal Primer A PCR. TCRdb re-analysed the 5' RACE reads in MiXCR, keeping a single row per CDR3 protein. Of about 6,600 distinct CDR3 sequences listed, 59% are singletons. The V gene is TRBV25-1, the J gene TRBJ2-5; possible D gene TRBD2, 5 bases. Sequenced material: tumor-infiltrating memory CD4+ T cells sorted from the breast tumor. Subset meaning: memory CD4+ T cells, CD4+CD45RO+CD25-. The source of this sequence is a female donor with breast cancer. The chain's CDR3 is CASSAVPLVGSSETQYF. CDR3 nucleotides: TGTGCCAGCAGTGCGGTCCCACTAGTAGGATCGTCGGAGACCCAGTACTTC.